These 9 T cell receptor beta chains originate from one sample sequenced in a study of T cell responses to AZD1222 COVID-19 vaccine. Assay used: immunoSEQ multiplex PCR; TCRdb lists only in-frame clones, some missing. Found here are around 120,000 clones, 92% of them singletons; the top ten hold about 1.1%. Material: peripheral blood, obtained 28 days after the second AZD1222 dose. Receptor source: an adult who received the AZD1222 COVID-19 vaccine.

The chain combines TRBV20-1 with TRBJ2-7; the D is unclear. The V and J ends lost 3 bases and 0 bases respectively, with 9 bases between them. The CDR3 runs 13 residues. Per germline, CDR1 DFQATT and CDR2 SNEGSKA (reference sequence). CDR3 nucleotides: TGCAGTGCTAGTCAATACCCCTCCTACGAGCAGTACTTC. Protein sequence: CSASQYPSYEQYF.

The chain couples TRBV11-2 to TRBJ2-1; 9 bases map to TRBD2. Losses at the gene ends were 1 base for V and 7 bases for J; bases not matched to a gene: 5. Germline V gene lookup returns CDR1 SGHAT and CDR2 FQNNGV. This CDR3 region has 15 residues. The CDR3 reads CASSLAPREGNEQFF. The CDR3, as DNA: TGTGCCAGCAGCTTAGCTCCGCGGGAGGGAAATGAGCAGTTCTTC.

The CDR3 reads CASSGTQDTQYF. The CDR3 DNA follows: TGTGCCAGCAGCGGTACTCAAGATACGCAGTATTTT. The chain carries TRBV3-1 (or the pseudogene TRBV3-2) and TRBJ2-3; no clear D gene. This CDR3 has 12 residues. The V end was cut by 5 bases, the J end by 5 bases, with 8 bases between. In germline, CDR1 is LGHDT, CDR2 YNNKEL (reference sequence).

The chain uses TRBV12-3 or TRBV12-4 and TRBJ1-2, with D unclear. Trimming removed 4 bases at V and 10 bases at J, with 16 bases between. This CDR3 contains 13 residues. The CDR3 here is CASSSNTGRHYTF. In DNA, the CDR3 is TGTGCCAGCAGTTCCAACACCGGCAGACACTACACCTTC.

This clone has just one count. V is TRBV24-1 and J is TRBJ2-3; possibly TRBD2 for D (5 bases). CDR3 length: 15 residues. V lost 1 base to trimming and J lost 2 bases, with 9 bases between them. The germline V gene has CDR1 KGHDR and CDR2 SFDVKD. CDR3 nucleotide sequence: TGTGCCACCAGTGATTTAACGGGGAACACAGATACGCAGTATTTT. Protein sequence: CATSDLTGNTDTQYF.

The chain carries TRBV6-2 or TRBV6-3 and TRBJ2-3, with D possibly matching TRBD2 (5 bases). The CDR3 consists of 13 residues. V dropped 6 bases and J dropped 9 bases, with 16 bases sitting between them. From germline, CDR1 is MNHEY and CDR2 SVGEGT. The CDR3 sequence: CASSPYPSGTQYF. The CDR3 DNA follows: TGTGCCAGCAGCCCATACCCCTCGGGGACGCAGTATTTT.

The chain carries TRBV24-1 and TRBJ2-1; D might be TRBD2 (6 bases). Trimming removed 3 bases at V and 10 bases at J, with 12 bases between. Germline CDR1 reads KGHDR; CDR2 reads SFDVKD. The CDR3 loop spans 13 amino acids. The CDR3 DNA follows: TGTGCCACCAGTGATCGGAGGGCCAGGGAGCAGTTCTTC. It codes for CATSDRRAREQFF.

The chain recombines TRBV28 with TRBJ1-6, with D possibly TRBD1 on 6 matching bases. V shed 6 bases and J shed 9 bases, with 15 bases lying between them. The CDR3 has 14 amino acids. CDR1 MDHEN and CDR2 SYDVKM come from the germline V gene. The CDR3, as DNA: TGTGCCAGCAGACGGGACACGAGTGCTTCACCCCTCCACTTT. This encodes CASRRDTSASPLHF.

CDR3 in amino acids: CASSKAPQDGPTYGYTF. In nucleotides, the CDR3 is TGTGCCAGCAGCAAAGCCCCCCAGGATGGCCCTACCTATGGCTACACCTTC. The rearrangement joins TRBV21-1 to TRBJ1-2; the D call TRBD1 from the table was never checked on the DNA. TRBV21-1 is given as a pseudogene. The CDR3 consists of 17 residues.